This T cell receptor beta chain was recorded in a study of Ad26.COV2.S vaccination and SARS-CoV-2 variants. Stated treatment: around 19 received Ad26.COV2.S at low or high dose, single or two shots; roughly 5 received placebo; per-sample allocation not given. Day 63 following the first vaccine or placebo injection was when the samples were taken. Donor was an adult aged 18-55 years in Boston. Using immunoSEQ multiplex PCR, the repertoire was profiled, and TCRdb retains in-frame clones only, with some absent. The sample contains 250,000 or so clones, around nine tenths of which appear only once. The CDR3 covers 17 residues. The germline V and J ends were trimmed by 1 base and 7 bases, with 19 bases remaining between them. The germline gives CDR1 LGHDT, CDR2 YNNKEL (reference sequence).

The source was peripheral blood, collected in a trial of Ad26.COV2.S vaccine versus placebo. This chain uses TRBV3-1 (or the pseudogene TRBV3-2) with TRBJ1-4; the D gene is possibly TRBD1 (6 bases). This receptor was identified in a person aged 18-65 years who received the Ad26.COV2.S COVID-19 vaccine or a placebo. The DNA of the CDR3 is TGTGCCAGCAGCCAAGGCCGGACAGCCTTAATGAGTGAAAAACTGTTTTTT. This gives the protein CASSQGRTALMSEKLFF.